This entry features one T cell receptor (beta chain) sequence. Its antigen is currently unknown. The data derive from a study of regulatory T cells in long-lasting Graves disease. Notes on the study in general: Less diverse TCR repertoires were seen in persistent Graves' patients than in newly diagnosed ones. When disease was persistent, TRBV28, TRBJ1-2 and TRBJ2-5 were the favored segments.

As to time point: persistent/refractory GD, antithyroid drugs over 5 years with positive TRAb. Scientists built the TCR library using RNA that was extracted from PBMCs. EDTA tubes collected roughly 9.6 milliliters of peripheral blood. With 10 bases clipped from V and 10 bases from J, the junction kept 16 bases outside the gene matches. The CDR3 totals 14 residues. Germline V CDR1 and CDR2: LNHDA, SQIVND (reference sequence). Arm-PCR of CDR3 regions and iRepertoire HTBI primers were used to build TCR beta libraries. TCRdb called the multiplex PCR reads again in MiXCR, with one record for every CDR3 protein. Of more than 300,000 distinct CDR3 sequences listed, 15% to 20% were seen once; the top ten hold 25% to 35%.

This chain uses TRBV19 with TRBJ1-1, with 9 bases matching TRBD1. The clonotype comes from a female donor with Graves disease. The material sequenced was peripheral blood mononuclear cells (PBMCs), taken when the disease was refractory, from a patient treated with antithyroid drugs. DNA for the CDR3: TGTGCCACCTCGCCCGGGACAGGGTTCGTAGGAGCTTTCTTT. The encoded protein is CATSPGTGFVGAFF.